The 4 T cell receptor beta chains below all came from one sample that was sequenced in a study of human T cells and chemical hapten exposure. Sample time point: patch test 1, 2 weeks after DPC sensitization. Treatment meaning: therapeutic diphenylcyclopropenone sensitization with weekly scalp DPC. From the RACE reads, TCRdb called clonotypes with MiXCR, one entry per CDR3 protein. Of roughly 72,000 distinct CDR3 sequences detected, approximately 10% appear once; the ten largest clones hold 1.3% to 1.5%. The input for sequencing was whole blood, taken in connection with sensitization to the hapten diphenylcyclopropenone (DPC). These receptors were taken from a woman aged 50 to 65 with alopecia areata. Some clones in this sample may be carry-over from other donors' samples.

This clonotype was counted between two and nine times. The gene calls are TRBV11-2 and TRBJ1-1, with D perhaps matching TRBD1 (6 bases). V dropped 2 bases and J dropped 5 bases, with 9 bases sitting between them. This CDR3 region has 13 residues. Looked up from germline, CDR1 is SGHAT and CDR2 is FQNNGV. CDR3 DNA: TGTGCCAGCAGCTTAAGGGGGAATACTGAAGCTTTCTTT. Its translation: CASSLRGNTEAFF.

The chain joins TRBV28 to TRBJ1-5; D unresolved. CDR3 length equals 13 residues. Trimming removed 6 bases from V and 6 bases from J, with 12 bases in between. Germline values: CDR1 MDHEN, CDR2 SYDVKM. The CDR3 reads CASSPSASQPQHF. Here the CDR3 DNA reads TGTGCCAGCAGCCCATCGGCCTCTCAGCCCCAGCATTTT.

The chain combines TRBV20-1 with TRBJ2-4; tentatively, D is TRBD1 (5 bases). Germline lookup yields CDR1 DFQATT and CDR2 SNEGSKA (reference sequence). This CDR3 contains 14 residues. V shed 6 bases and J shed 0 bases, with 12 bases lying between them. Here the CDR3 reads CSAGVRLAKNIQYF. The CDR3 DNA reads TGCAGTGCAGGGGTCCGGCTAGCCAAAAACATTCAGTACTTC.

This clonotype was picked up a small number of times. V is TRBV11-3 and J is TRBJ2-1; 7 bases line up with TRBD2. CDR1 is SGHNT, CDR2 YENEEA, per germline. This CDR3 contains 13 residues. J gave up 7 bases and V 3 bases, and 3 bases lay outside the gene matches. The CDR3 spells CASSLTSLNEQFF. CDR3 in DNA: TGTGCCAGCAGCTTGACTAGCCTTAATGAGCAGTTCTTC. Looking up the rest from reference TRBV11-3 and TRBJ2-1 gives the full variable domain: EAGVVQSPRYKIIEKKQPVAFWCNPISGHNTLYWYLQNLGQGPELLIRYENEEAVDDSQLPKDRFSAERLKGVDSTLKIQPAELGDSAVYLCASSLTSLNEQFFGPGTRLTVL.